Listed below are T cell receptor beta chains from one sample, sequenced in a study of shared clonotypes between healthy human individuals. Profiling relied on immunoSEQ multiplex PCR, and the TCRdb table lists in-frame clones only, not all of them. The sample gives about 600,000 clones, approximately 97% of which show up once; around 0.057% is in the top ten. Material for sequencing was naive CD4+ T cells sorted from blood. Receptors originate from a woman in her 30s in good health. Both conserved end residues are part of each CDR3. A D gene is named only where the DNA matches it firmly. The size entry is marked missing in some rows and otherwise reads once, few, many or a size class.

v_call,clone_size,j_call,d_call,cdr3_nt,cdr3_aa
TRBV9,NA,TRBJ2-1,TRBD2,TGTGCCAGCAGCGTAACAGCGGGAGGGCCTTCAGGTGAGCAGTTCTTC,CASSVTAGGPSGEQFF
TRBV6-5,NA,TRBJ1-5,NA,TGTGCCAGCAGTTACGGAGGGTTAAATCAGCCCCAGCATTTT,CASSYGGLNQPQHF
TRBV18,NA,TRBJ2-7,NA,TGTGCCAGCTCACCATCCGGGTCCGAGCAGTACTTC,CASSPSGSEQYF
TRBV4-1,NA,TRBJ1-3,NA,TGCGCCAGCAGTAATCCGACAGGCACTCCTGGAAACACCATATATTTT,CASSNPTGTPGNTIYF
TRBV6-1,once,TRBJ2-1,NA,TGTGCCAGCAGTGGGGGTACGCCATACAATGAGCAGTTCTTC,CASSGGTPYNEQFF
TRBV27,NA,TRBJ1-5,NA,TGTGCCAGCAGTGCCTCACCCGGGACAAAGCATTTT,CASSASPGTKHF
TRBV7-2,NA,TRBJ1-1,TRBD1,TGTGCCAGCAGCTTGGTGACAGGGCGGACTGAAGCTTTCTTT,CASSLVTGRTEAFF
TRBV6-1,once,TRBJ1-2,NA,TGTGCCAGCAGTGTTGGAGGGGCTTGGAACTATGGCTACACCTTC,CASSVGGAWNYGYTF
TRBV2,NA,TRBJ1-3,NA,TGTGCCAGCAGTGCCCCTGATCTAGGTGGGGGTCGTGGCACCATATATTTT,CASSAPDLGGGRGTIYF
TRBV11-2,NA,TRBJ2-3,NA,TGTGCCAGCAGCCCGCTGGGACAATCTTACGGAACAGATACGCAGTATTTT,CASSPLGQSYGTDTQYF
TRBV5-6,NA,TRBJ2-2,TRBD1,TGTGCCAGCAGCCGAGGGACAGTAGCCGGGGAGCTGTTTTTT,CASSRGTVAGELFF
TRBV5-1,NA,TRBJ2-5,TRBD2,TGCGCCAGCAGCTTGGGAACACTAGCGGGCCAAGAGACCCAGTACTTC,CASSLGTLAGQETQYF
TRBV28,NA,TRBJ2-1,NA,TGTGCCAGCAGTTTCGTCTCCTACAATGAGCAGTTCTTC,CASSFVSYNEQFF
TRBV19,NA,TRBJ2-5,NA,TGTGCCAGTTCGGCGGGTTGGTACCAAGAGACCCAGTACTTC,CASSAGWYQETQYF
TRBV18,NA,TRBJ2-1,TRBD1,TGTGCCAGCTCACCACGAATTGGGACAGGGTTTATCGGTGAGCAGTTCTTC,CASSPRIGTGFIGEQFF
TRBV30,NA,TRBJ1-4,NA,TGTGCCTGCAGAGACAGTGTGAATGAAAAACTGTTTTTT,CACRDSVNEKLFF
TRBV19,NA,TRBJ2-1,TRBD2,TGTGCCAGTCACCCGCGGGAGCACGGTGAGCAGTTCTTC,CASHPREHGEQFF
TRBV20-1,NA,TRBJ2-3,NA,TGCAGTGCCGGGGGCAGCGATACGCAGTATTTT,CSAGGSDTQYF
TRBV4-2,NA,TRBJ2-5,TRBD2,TGTGCCAGCAGCCAAGCGTCGATCGGACTAGGGGAGACCCAGTACTTC,CASSQASIGLGETQYF
TRBV27,NA,TRBJ1-2,TRBD1,TGTGCCAGCAGTTTACTACAGGGGACCAAGAGCTACACCTTC,CASSLLQGTKSYTF
TRBV19,NA,TRBJ2-5,NA,TGTGCCAGTAGCTCGGGGCTAGCAAAGACCCAGTACTTC,CASSSGLAKTQYF
TRBV12-5,NA,TRBJ1-2,TRBD1,TGTGCTAGTGGTCCCGGGACAGGGCATGGCTACACCTTC,CASGPGTGHGYTF
TRBV2,NA,TRBJ2-7,TRBD1,TGTGCCAGCAGTTCCCGACAGGGTCCCTACGAGCAGTACTTC,CASSSRQGPYEQYF
TRBV5-1,NA,TRBJ1-1,NA,TGCGCCAGCAGCTCGACGACAGGGAACACTGAAGCTTTCTTT,CASSSTTGNTEAFF
TRBV2,NA,TRBJ2-6,TRBD1,TGTGCCAGCAGTGAAAGGGACAGGGACGGTGGGGCCAACGTCCTGACTTTC,CASSERDRDGGANVLTF
TRBV9,NA,TRBJ2-2,NA,TGTGCCAGCAGCGTAGTTGGGGAAAACACCGGGGAGCTGTTTTTT,CASSVVGENTGELFF
TRBV7-9,NA,TRBJ2-3,NA,TGTGCCAGCAGCCCCGCGGGCGGGGGCACAGATACGCAGTATTTT,CASSPAGGGTDTQYF
TRBV28,NA,TRBJ2-2,NA,TGTGCCAGCATCCGGGGTGGGCTCACCGGGGAGCTGTTTTTT,CASIRGGLTGELFF
TRBV5-4,NA,TRBJ2-5,TRBD2,TGTGCCAGCAGCCGAGCGGGATTAGAGACCCAGTACTTC,CASSRAGLETQYF
TRBV7-7,NA,TRBJ2-5,NA,TGTGCCAGCAGCTTAGCGCGACAAGAGACCCAGTACTTC,CASSLARQETQYF
TRBV27,NA,TRBJ2-2,TRBD2,TGTGCCAGCAGTTTATTGGCTAGCGGGATTACGAACACCGGGGAGCTGTTTTTT,CASSLLASGITNTGELFF
TRBV2,NA,TRBJ2-7,NA,TGTGCCAATAAAGGTCTAGCGCCCCACGAGCAGTACTTC,CANKGLAPHEQYF
TRBV12-5,NA,TRBJ2-1,TRBD1,TGTGCTAGTGGTTTGGTTTCCGTAGCCGGGACAGGGTCTTACAATGAGCAGTTCTTC,CASGLVSVAGTGSYNEQFF
TRBV28,NA,TRBJ1-1,NA,TGTGCCAGCAGTTTACGGGTCAAGGACACTGAAGCTTTCTTT,CASSLRVKDTEAFF
TRBV5-8,NA,TRBJ2-1,TRBD1,TGTGCCAGCAGCTGGGGACAGGGTGTTTCGAATGAGCAGTTCTTC,CASSWGQGVSNEQFF
TRBV4-1,NA,TRBJ2-5,NA,TGCGCCAGCAGCCAATACCGGGGGCAAGAGACCCAGTACTTC,CASSQYRGQETQYF
TRBV6-5,few,TRBJ1-5,NA,TGTGCCAGCAGTTACTCGACGGCCCTCAATCAGCCCCAGCATTTT,CASSYSTALNQPQHF
TRBV25-1,NA,TRBJ2-1,TRBD2,TGTGCCAGCAGTGAAGAAGCGGGACGCTCCTACAATGAGCAGTTCTTC,CASSEEAGRSYNEQFF
TRBV18,NA,TRBJ2-7,NA,TGTGCCAGCTCCACCTCCCAGCGGGCCTACGAGCAGTACTTC,CASSTSQRAYEQYF